This passage covers 2 T cell receptor beta chains from one sample sequenced in a study of blood T cell repertoires in COVID-19. Produced via immunoSEQ multiplex PCR; TCRdb's table is partial and in-frame only. In the table there are about 190,000 clones, around nine tenths of which are singletons. Specimen: peripheral blood. The receptors were sampled from a woman aged 70-85 years with COVID-19, enrolled during active disease.

This clone was picked up a small number of times. The V call is TRBV6-2 or TRBV6-3, the J call TRBJ2-7; D is uncertain. The germline gives CDR1 MNHEY, CDR2 SVGEGT. V lost 0 bases and J 2 bases, leaving 11 bases between the germline ends. CDR3 length equals 15 residues. CDR3 sequence reads: CASSYSGRPTYEQYF. Here the CDR3 DNA reads TGTGCCAGCAGTTACTCGGGCAGGCCAACCTACGAGCAGTACTTC.

The chain is built from TRBV29-1 and TRBJ2-7, with TRBD1 as a possible D gene (5 bases). Germline V CDR1 and CDR2: SQVTM, ANQGSEA. Trimming shortened V by 5 bases and J by 11 bases, and 22 bases separated the two germline ends. The CDR3 runs to 13 residues. The CDR3 region is CSVRGDGERVEYF. In DNA form, the CDR3 reads TGCAGCGTTAGGGGTGATGGAGAGCGTGTTGAGTACTTC.